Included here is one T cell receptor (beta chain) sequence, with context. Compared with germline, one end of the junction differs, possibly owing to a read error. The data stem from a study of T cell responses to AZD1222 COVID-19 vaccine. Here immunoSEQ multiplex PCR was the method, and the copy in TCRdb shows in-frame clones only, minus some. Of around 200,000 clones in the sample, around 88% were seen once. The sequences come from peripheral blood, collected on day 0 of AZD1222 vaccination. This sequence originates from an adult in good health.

CDR3: CASSGTRDRYEAF. Written as DNA, the CDR3 is TGTGCCAGCAGCGGGACCCGGGACAGATACGAGGCCTTC. The V gene is TRBV5-6, the J gene TRBJ1-2; 7 positions match TRBD1. Germline CDR1 reads SGHDT; CDR2 reads YYEEEE. This CDR3 is 13 amino acids long. The entire variable domain, with the rest obtained from reference TRBV5-6 and TRBJ1-2, is as follows: DAGVTQSPTHLIKTRGQQVTLRCSPKSGHDTVSWYQQALGQGPQFIFQYYEEEERQRGNFPDRFSGHQFPNYSSELNVNALLLGDSALYLCASSGTRDRYEAFGSGTRLTVV.